The present T cell receptor beta chain was sequenced within a study of control samples from healthy donors and cancer patients. Assay: immunoSEQ multiplex PCR; the TCRdb copy retains only in-frame clones and omits some. The sample includes around 70,000 clones, around 87% of them seen just once. Germline V gene lookup returns CDR1 KGHDR and CDR2 SFDVKD. With V trimmed by 3 bases and J by 6 bases, 10 bases remained unmatched. The CDR3 is 16 amino acids. The rearrangement links TRBV24-1 to TRBJ2-1; the match to TRBD2 covers 7 bases. Material for sequencing was PBMCs. This receptor was taken from a woman in her forties or fifties with head and neck cancer. The CDR3 region is CATSDPLAERGNEQFF. The CDR3 DNA reads as TGTGCCACCAGTGATCCGTTAGCTGAGCGGGGCAATGAGCAGTTCTTC.